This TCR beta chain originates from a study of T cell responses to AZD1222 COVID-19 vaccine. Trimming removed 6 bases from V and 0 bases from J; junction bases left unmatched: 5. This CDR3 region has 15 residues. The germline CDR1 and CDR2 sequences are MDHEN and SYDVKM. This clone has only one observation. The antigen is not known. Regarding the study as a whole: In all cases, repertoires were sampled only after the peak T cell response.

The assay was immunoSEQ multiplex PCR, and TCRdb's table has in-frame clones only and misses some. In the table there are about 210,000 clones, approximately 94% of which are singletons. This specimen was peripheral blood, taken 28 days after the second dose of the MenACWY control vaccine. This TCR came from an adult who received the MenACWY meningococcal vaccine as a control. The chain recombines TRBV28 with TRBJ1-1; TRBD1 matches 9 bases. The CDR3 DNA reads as TGTGCCAGCAGCCCCGGGACAGGGCTGAACACTGAAGCTTTCTTT. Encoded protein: CASSPGTGLNTEAFF.